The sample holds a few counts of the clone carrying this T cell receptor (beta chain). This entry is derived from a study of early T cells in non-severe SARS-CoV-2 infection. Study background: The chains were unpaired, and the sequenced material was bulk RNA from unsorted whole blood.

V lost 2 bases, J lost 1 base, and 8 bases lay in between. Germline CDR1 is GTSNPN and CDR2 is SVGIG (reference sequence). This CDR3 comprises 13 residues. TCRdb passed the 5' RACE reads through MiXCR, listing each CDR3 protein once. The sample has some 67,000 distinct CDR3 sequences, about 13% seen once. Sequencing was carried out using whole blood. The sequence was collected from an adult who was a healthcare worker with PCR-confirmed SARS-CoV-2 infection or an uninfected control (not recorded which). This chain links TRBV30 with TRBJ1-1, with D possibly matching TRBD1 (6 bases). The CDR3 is CAWSSGENTEAFF. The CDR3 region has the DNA TGTGCCTGGAGTTCAGGGGAGAACACTGAAGCTTTCTTT.